The 15 T cell receptor beta chains in this list originate from one sample, sequenced in a study of shared clonotypes between healthy human individuals. Naive CD8 cells were CD45RO-negative, positively selected for CCR7, excluding terminally differentiated effector memory CD45RA+ cells. Repertoires were generated with immunoSEQ multiplex PCR, while TCRdb's copy carries only in-frame clones and drops some. Altogether around 2,100,000 clones are present, about 94% being singletons, with the ten largest covering 1% to 1.5%. Sample: naive CD8+ T cells sorted from blood. The receptor source for this set is a man between 18 and 29 years old in good health.

The chain links TRBV27 to TRBJ1-6, with 10 bases aligning to TRBD1. Trimming cost V 5 bases and J 9 bases; bases outside gene matches: 7. CDR1 is MNHEY, CDR2 SMNVEV, per germline (reference sequence). The CDR3 sequence is 15 residues long. The DNA for the CDR3 is TGTGCCAGCAGTATCACCGGGACAGGGGTTTCACCCCTCCACTTT. Residues: CASSITGTGVSPLHF.

This rearrangement joins TRBV25-1 to TRBJ2-7; D is tentatively TRBD1 or TRBD2 (5 bases each). V shed 1 base and J shed 0 bases, with 10 bases lying between them. The CDR3 is 15 residues long. Germline CDR1 MGHDK, CDR2 SYGVNS. The CDR3 DNA reads TGTGCCAGCAGTGAATGGGGCGGGTACTCCTACGAGCAGTACTTC. It specifies CASSEWGGYSYEQYF.

This clone was seen ten or more times. The J gene is TRBJ2-7, the V gene TRBV28; D is uncertain. Germline loops: CDR1 MDHEN, CDR2 SYDVKM. Trimming took 3 bases from V and 2 from J, leaving 8 bases between them. This CDR3 is 13 amino acids long. The CDR3 loop is CASSLRNAYEQYF. CDR3 DNA: TGTGCCAGCAGTTTGAGAAACGCCTACGAGCAGTACTTC.

The chain recombines TRBV7-2 with TRBJ2-7; D possibly corresponds to TRBD2 (5 bases). V dropped 5 bases and J dropped 4 bases, with 15 bases sitting between them. This CDR3 is 14 amino acids long. Germline CDR1 reads SGHTA; CDR2 reads FQGNSA. The CDR3 bases are TGTGCCAGCAGCACGTTCGGGGAAACGTACGAGCAGTACTTC. Encoded protein: CASSTFGETYEQYF.

The chain couples TRBV6-1 to TRBJ1-3; no definite D call. The V gene lost 0 bases and the J gene lost 4 bases, with 10 bases spanning the gap. Looked up from germline, CDR1 is MNHNS and CDR2 is SASEGT. This CDR3 is 15 amino acids long. CDR3 region: CASSEAENSGNTIYF. CDR3 DNA: TGTGCCAGCAGTGAAGCGGAGAATTCAGGAAACACCATATATTTT.

This clone was observed once. This chain connects TRBV28 to TRBJ1-1, with 9 bases matching TRBD1. Looked up from germline, CDR1 is MDHEN and CDR2 is SYDVKM. The CDR3 spans 12 residues. V was clipped by 5 bases and J by 8 bases; unmatched bases: 3. The CDR3 sequence is CASSPGTGEAFF. CDR3 DNA sequence: TGTGCCAGCAGTCCCGGGACAGGGGAAGCTTTCTTT.

The rearrangement joins TRBV10-3 to TRBJ2-7; either TRBD1 or TRBD2 may fit D (5 bases each). The V gene's germline CDR1 is ENHRY and CDR2 SYGVKD. V lost 8 bases and J lost 5, with 13 bases in between. The CDR3 covers 12 residues. The CDR3 sequence: CAIGGETDEQYF. The CDR3 DNA follows: TGTGCCATCGGGGGTGAGACGGACGAGCAGTACTTC.

The chain joins TRBV19 to TRBJ1-1, with D possibly TRBD1 on 6 matching bases. Germline loops: CDR1 LNHDA, CDR2 SQIVND (reference sequence). The CDR3 totals 13 residues. Between the trimmed V and J ends, which lost 5 bases and 4 bases, there was a span of 11 bases. The CDR3 bases are TGTGCCAGTAGTCAACGAGGGGGCACTGAAGCTTTCTTT. This encodes CASSQRGGTEAFF.

The V call is TRBV7-9, the J call TRBJ2-2; no clear D. The CDR3 loop spans 13 amino acids. V was shortened by 7 bases and J by 1 base, with 7 bases between the two germline ends. The germline V gene encodes CDR1 SEHNR and CDR2 FQNEAQ (reference sequence). DNA for the CDR3: TGTGCCAGCATCCCTGGGAACACCGGGGAGCTGTTTTTT. It codes for CASIPGNTGELFF.

The V gene is TRBV4-3, the J gene TRBJ2-7, with TRBD2 as a possible D gene (5 bases). V shed 2 bases and J shed 6 bases, with 20 bases lying between them. Germline assignment: CDR1 LGHNA and CDR2 YSLEER. This CDR3 has 16 residues. The CDR3 loop is CASSQSSRREGLEQYF. CDR3 nucleotide sequence: TGCGCCAGCAGCCAATCCTCGCGGAGAGAGGGTCTCGAGCAGTACTTC.

The chain has TRBV5-1 and TRBJ1-1, with 12 bases fitting TRBD1. CDR1 is SGHRS and CDR2 is YFSETQ in the germline V gene. Germline trimming cut 0 bases from V and 2 bases from J; bases unmatched to any gene: 8. CDR3 length equals 18 residues. The chain's CDR3 is CASSLGSGTGGGNTEAFF. CDR3 coding DNA: TGCGCCAGCAGCTTGGGGTCCGGGACAGGGGGCGGTAACACTGAAGCTTTCTTT.

The rearrangement joins TRBV29-1 to TRBJ2-1, with 8 bases fitting TRBD1. Germline values: CDR1 SQVTM, CDR2 ANQGSEA. The CDR3 covers 15 residues. Trimming took 3 bases from V and 6 from J; bases not matched to a gene: 10. The CDR3 DNA sequence: TGCAGCGTTGACGGACAGGGAGGTGTCAGCAATGAGCAGTTCTTC. Amino acids: CSVDGQGGVSNEQFF.

The chain has TRBV5-6 and TRBJ1-2; 12 bases match TRBD1. The germline CDR1 and CDR2 sequences are SGHDT and YYEEEE. This CDR3 has 15 amino acids. V dropped 4 bases and J dropped 7; count of bases not matched to a gene: 8. CDR3 sequence: CASSPPGQGASGYTF. The CDR3 DNA reads as TGTGCCAGCAGCCCCCCGGGACAGGGGGCGAGTGGCTACACCTTC.

About this clone: The identical CDR3 is also encoded by other nucleotide sequences in the sample. The genes are TRBV6-6 and TRBJ2-1; tentative D call: TRBD2 (5 bases). This CDR3 comprises 13 residues. From germline, CDR1 is MNHNY and CDR2 SVGAGI (reference sequence). Trimming shortened V by 2 bases and J by 7 bases, and 9 bases separated the two germline ends. The CDR3: CASSYGLANEQFF. Here the CDR3 DNA reads TGTGCCAGCAGTTACGGATTAGCGAATGAGCAGTTCTTC.

The chain has TRBV27 and TRBJ2-7; 10 bases agree with TRBD2. V gave up 3 bases and J gave up 5 bases; unmatched junction bases: 4. Germline V CDR1 and CDR2: MNHEY, SMNVEV (reference sequence). The CDR3 contains 14 residues. The CDR3 bases are TGTGCCAGCAGTTTCCTAGCGGGAGTAAACGAGCAGTACTTC. Amino acid sequence: CASSFLAGVNEQYF.